This T cell receptor (beta chain) stems from a study of T cells in Graves' hyperthyroidism and ophthalmopathy. Hyperthyroidism patients were newly diagnosed, had disease duration under 2 months, and were aged 18 to 65 years. Every diagnosis used clinical symptoms, serum thyroxine and TRAb, thyroid ultrasound and orbital computed tomography. CDR3 length: 16 residues. The germline V and J ends were trimmed by 6 bases and 2 bases, with 17 bases remaining between them. Looked up from germline, CDR1 is SNHLY and CDR2 is FYNNEI. Amplification targeted TCR beta CDR3 regions from RNA transcripts. The HTBI primer set drove a first-round RT-PCR of the TCR CDR3. TCRdb re-called the multiplex PCR reads through MiXCR, storing one row per CDR3 protein. Of about 610,000 distinct CDR3 sequences in the sample, around 45% were seen once.

The source of this sequence is a woman younger than 35 with Graves' hyperthyroidism. The chain carries TRBV2 and TRBJ1-5; D possibly corresponds to TRBD1 (6 bases). Sequencing was done on a sample of peripheral blood or thyroid tissue (not recorded which). The CDR3 region is CASRTTQGDGNQPQHF. DNA for the CDR3: TGTGCCAGCAGGACTACACAGGGTGACGGCAATCAGCCCCAGCATTTT.